What follows are 29 T cell receptor beta chains derived from one specimen sequenced in a study of T cell repertoires in cytomegalovirus infection. In TCRdb, the reads were re-called with MiXCR into one record per CDR3 protein. This table holds 630,000 or so distinct CDR3 sequences, less than 25% found once. Source material: CD8+ T cells from PBMCs. The receptors were sampled from a human donor in good health (CMV status not recorded). Some clones in this sample may be carry-over from other donors' samples.

The chain is built from TRBV27 and TRBJ1-4; D is unresolved. CDR1 MNHEY and CDR2 SMNVEV come from the germline V gene (reference sequence). This CDR3 is 14 amino acids long. The ends were cut back, 4 bases at V and 5 bases at J, with 11 bases in the middle. The CDR3 coding sequence is TGTGCCAGCAGTTATGGCGGGCAGAATGAAAAACTGTTTTTT. It encodes CASSYGGQNEKLFF.

J is TRBJ2-7 and V is TRBV14; no reliable D call. The length of the CDR3 is 15 residues. V gave up 1 base and J gave up 3 bases, with 13 bases separating them. CDR1 and CDR2 from the germline V gene are SGHDN and FVKESK. CDR3 bases: TGTGCCAGCAGCCAAGTGGCAGGCACCTTCTACGAGCAGTACTTC. Residues: CASSQVAGTFYEQYF. The full variable domain, rest sourced from reference TRBV14 and TRBJ2-7, is EAGVTQFPSHSVIEKGQTVTLRCDPISGHDNLYWYRRVMGKEIKFLLHFVKESKQDESGMPNNRFLAERTGGTYSTLKVQPAELEDSGVYFCASSQVAGTFYEQYFGPGTRLTVT.

This clonotype was detected only a few times. The chain uses TRBV2 and TRBJ2-5; TRBD1 matches at 9 bases. Germline V gene lookup returns CDR1 SNHLY and CDR2 FYNNEI. The CDR3 loop spans 14 amino acids. J lost 5 bases, V lost 6 bases, and 7 bases had no gene match. The CDR3 DNA reads TGTGCCAGCAGGGGGGGACAGGGTGAGGAGACCCAGTACTTC. Amino acids: CASRGGQGEETQYF.

This clonotype showed up just a few times. The V call is TRBV19, the J call TRBJ1-5; no reliable D call. The germline V and J ends were trimmed by 5 bases and 2 bases, with 13 bases remaining between them. This CDR3 spans 15 amino acids. Germline V CDR1 and CDR2: LNHDA, SQIVND (reference sequence). The CDR3 spells CASSGEEGRNQPQHF. CDR3 nucleotides: TGTGCCAGTAGTGGGGAGGAGGGCCGCAATCAGCCCCAGCATTTT.

For the CDR3, the DNA is TGCAGCGTATTCCTCGTCTACAGGGGAGAAGGGACCCAGTACTTC. As protein: CSVFLVYRGEGTQYF. The chain is built from TRBV29-1 and TRBJ2-5, with TRBD1 identical over 7 bases. The CDR3 loop spans 15 amino acids. Germline trimming cut 6 bases from V and 7 bases from J; bases unmatched to any gene: 17. Germline assignment: CDR1 SQVTM and CDR2 ANQGSEA.

The chain recombines TRBV7-9 with TRBJ2-7; D is unresolved. V was cut by 5 bases and J by 3 bases, with 2 bases left in between. The germline V gene has CDR1 SEHNR and CDR2 FQNEAQ (reference sequence). This CDR3 is built from 10 residues. The DNA of the CDR3 is TGTGCCAGCAGCCTCTACGAGCAGTACGTC. This encodes CASSLYEQYV.

The chain couples TRBV7-8 to TRBJ2-1; the D gene is possibly TRBD2 (6 bases). The V end was cut by 1 base, the J end by 5 bases, with 12 bases between. This CDR3 is built from 15 residues. Germline assignment: CDR1 SGHVS and CDR2 FQNEAQ. CDR3 residues: CASSLGLETNNEQFF. The CDR3 DNA sequence: TGTGCCAGCAGCTTAGGACTAGAAACCAACAATGAGCAGTTCTTC.

This clonotype was observed a few times. The chain employs TRBV6-6 and TRBJ2-1, with D possibly being TRBD1 (6 bases). This CDR3 spans 16 amino acids. V dropped 1 base and J dropped 5 bases, with 15 bases sitting between them. Germline V gene lookup returns CDR1 MNHNY and CDR2 SVGAGI (reference sequence). This chain's CDR3 is CASSYLIRDTNNEQFF. CDR3 nucleotides: TGTGCCAGCAGTTACTTAATCCGGGACACCAACAATGAGCAGTTCTTC.

This clonotype has a handful of counts. This chain connects TRBV12-3 or TRBV12-4 to TRBJ2-5; D unresolved. This CDR3 region has 13 residues. The ends were cut back, 6 bases at V and 9 bases at J, with 17 bases in the middle. The DNA of the CDR3 is TGTGCCAGCAGCCCTCGGGCCGCGTGGGCCCAGTACTTC. Its translation: CASSPRAAWAQYF.

This clonotype was detected a few times. The chain has TRBV27 and TRBJ2-7; 12 bases map to TRBD2. V dropped 6 bases and J dropped 2; count of bases not matched to a gene: 5. From germline, CDR1 is MNHEY and CDR2 SMNVEV (reference sequence). CDR3 length equals 15 residues. In DNA form, the CDR3 reads TGTGCCAGCAGCCTAGCGGGGGGGCTACCCTACGAGCAGTACTTC. Encoded protein: CASSLAGGLPYEQYF.

This clonotype was picked up a small number of times. V and J are TRBV28 and TRBJ1-6; D unresolved. V gave up 3 bases and J gave up 5 bases, with 8 bases separating them. The CDR3 has 14 residues. Germline lookup yields CDR1 MDHEN and CDR2 SYDVKM. This chain's CDR3 is CASSLSQHNSPLHF. The CDR3 bases are TGTGCCAGCAGTTTGAGCCAGCATAATTCACCCCTCCACTTT.

The rearrangement uses TRBV14 and TRBJ1-1; perhaps TRBD1 as D (6 bases). The CDR3 totals 17 residues. CDR1 is SGHDN and CDR2 is FVKESK in the germline V gene. The V end was cut by 0 bases, the J end by 0 bases, with 14 bases between. DNA for the CDR3: TGTGCCAGCAGCCAAGAAGCTACCGGGACAATGAACACTGAAGCTTTCTTT. Encoded protein: CASSQEATGTMNTEAFF.

A few counts support this clonotype. The gene calls are TRBV6-2 or TRBV6-3 and TRBJ1-1; D may be TRBD1 (6 bases). The CDR3 loop spans 14 amino acids. Trimming pared 2 bases from V and 3 bases from J, leaving 10 bases between. Germline V CDR1 and CDR2: MNHEY, SVGEGT. The CDR3 spells CASSYKQGYTEAFF. The CDR3 DNA sequence: TGTGCCAGCAGTTACAAGCAGGGGTACACTGAAGCTTTCTTT.

In this sample, this clonotype turned up many times. The rearrangement uses TRBV7-8 and TRBJ2-1; TRBD1 matches at 8 bases. Germline CDR1 and CDR2: SGHVS and FQNEAQ. The ends lost 5 bases at V and 7 bases at J; junction bases unmatched: 7. CDR3 length equals 14 residues. DNA of the CDR3: TGTGCCAGCAGCCCCCGAACAGGGGGAAATGAGCAGTTCTTC. Its protein product is CASSPRTGGNEQFF.

The table lists this clonotype with a few counts. The chain employs TRBV28 and TRBJ2-7, with D perhaps matching TRBD2 (6 bases). Trimming removed 5 bases from V and 2 bases from J, with 13 bases in between. This CDR3 contains 14 residues. Germline loops: CDR1 MDHEN, CDR2 SYDVKM. Here the CDR3 reads CASSNGGTAYEQYV. In DNA, the CDR3 is TGTGCCAGCAGTAACGGGGGAACGGCCTACGAGCAGTACGTC.

A remark on this clonotype: This sequence may be a read error, since a much larger clone differs from it by one base. This chain links TRBV7-3 with TRBJ2-1, with 10 bases lining up with TRBD2. Germline CDR1 is SGHTA and CDR2 is FQGTGA. This CDR3 is built from 15 residues. The CDR3 reads CASSSHLAGGDERFF. In nucleotides, the CDR3 is TGTGCCAGCAGCTCCCATTTAGCGGGGGGAGATGAGCGGTTCTTC.

This rearrangement joins TRBV20-1 to TRBJ2-3, with 14 bases aligning to TRBD2. The germline V gene encodes CDR1 DFQATT and CDR2 SNEGSKA (reference sequence). This CDR3 spans 14 amino acids. The CDR3 spells CSAPGTSGRYTQYF. CDR3 bases: TGCAGCGCCCCAGGGACTAGCGGGAGATATACGCAGTATTTT.

This clonotype was found once. The J gene is TRBJ1-2, the V gene TRBV28; 8 bases line up with TRBD1. The CDR3 runs to 17 residues. V was pared by 2 bases and J by 3 bases, with 11 bases of the junction left unmatched. Germline CDR1 is MDHEN and CDR2 is SYDVKM. The DNA of the CDR3 is TGTGCCAGCAGTTTAGCCAGGGGGCCCCTGGGATACTATGGCTACACCTTC. Encoded protein: CASSLARGPLGYYGYTF.

The chain carries TRBV6-5 and TRBJ2-5, with D possibly being TRBD1 or TRBD2 (5 bases each). Trimming left V 4 bases short and J 5 bases short, with 11 bases between. Germline values: CDR1 MNHEY, CDR2 SVGAGI. This CDR3 spans 13 amino acids. CDR3 amino acids: CASSSGPVETQYF. CDR3 sequence (DNA): TGTGCCAGCAGTTCGGGACCTGTGGAGACCCAGTACTTC.

There are many counts of this clonotype. The chain recombines TRBV20-1 with TRBJ1-2; 9 bases map to TRBD1. There are 15 residues in the CDR3. Germline loops: CDR1 DFQATT, CDR2 SNEGSKA (reference sequence). V was clipped by 2 bases and J by 5 bases; unmatched bases: 9. The CDR3 DNA follows: TGCAGTGCTAGAATGACAGGGGGAGGAACGTATGGCTACACCTTC. This codes for CSARMTGGGTYGYTF.

The V and J genes are TRBV5-1 and TRBJ1-2; no reliable D call. This CDR3 contains 13 residues. Germline V CDR1 and CDR2: SGHRS, YFSETQ. V was trimmed by 1 base and J by 2 bases, leaving 6 bases between them. In DNA, the CDR3 is TGCGCCAGCAGCTTGAACGGAAACTATGGCTACACCTTC. Its translation: CASSLNGNYGYTF. The whole variable domain, remainder taken from reference TRBV5-1 and TRBJ1-2, is KAGVTQTPRYLIKTRGQQVTLSCSPISGHRSVSWYQQTPGQGLQFLFEYFSETQRNKGNFPGRFSGRQFSNSRSEMNVSTLELGDSALYLCASSLNGNYGYTFGSGTRLTVV.

This clonotype appeared many times. The chain has TRBV10-3 and TRBJ2-7, with 12 nucleotides matching TRBD2. This CDR3 region has 17 residues. V gave up 4 bases and J gave up 1 base; unmatched junction bases: 8. The germline gives CDR1 ENHRY, CDR2 SYGVKD. The CDR3 protein is CAISARLAGERSYEQYF. CDR3 DNA sequence: TGTGCCATCAGTGCAAGACTAGCGGGGGAACGATCCTACGAGCAGTACTTC.

This clonotype was detected a few times. The chain carries TRBV4-1 and TRBJ2-1; TRBD2 matches at 8 bases. The CDR3 runs 16 residues. The V gene's germline CDR1 is MGHRA and CDR2 YSYEKL. V lost 3 bases, J lost 5 bases, and 9 bases stayed unmatched. CDR3 bases: TGCGCCAGCAGCCATTGGGCGGGTAGCGGGAACAATGAGCAGTTCTTC. It encodes CASSHWAGSGNNEQFF.

The table lists this clonotype with a few counts. The gene calls are TRBV2 and TRBJ2-5, with TRBD2 matching 8 bases. J lost 5 bases, V lost 11 bases, and 13 bases had no gene match. This CDR3 spans 14 amino acids. Germline CDR1 SNHLY, CDR2 FYNNEI. CDR3 loop: CAGYFGGAVETQYF. The CDR3, as DNA: TGTGCCGGTTACTTCGGGGGGGCCGTGGAGACCCAGTACTTC.

J is TRBJ2-7 and V is TRBV6-2 or TRBV6-3; the D gene could be TRBD1 or TRBD2 (6 bases each). Trimming pared 8 bases from V and 4 bases from J, leaving 18 bases between. The CDR3 spans 14 residues. The germline CDR1 and CDR2 sequences are MNHEY and SVGEGT. For the CDR3, the DNA is TGTGCCAGCTCGGTCGGAGGGGGACCTTACGAGCAGTACGTC. It specifies CASSVGGGPYEQYV.

The chain employs TRBV12-3 or TRBV12-4 and TRBJ1-2; D remains unclear. V shed 8 bases and J shed 7 bases, with 14 bases lying between them. This CDR3 has 12 amino acids. The chain's CDR3 is CASGPDSAGYTF. The CDR3 DNA sequence: TGTGCCAGCGGACCCGATAGTGCTGGCTACACCTTC.

This clonotype came up a few times. The V gene is TRBV20-1, the J gene TRBJ2-7; D gene uncertain. Germline-derived CDR1 and CDR2 are DFQATT and SNEGSKA (reference sequence). The ends were cut back, 3 bases at V and 4 bases at J, with 7 bases in the middle. The CDR3 extends over 11 amino acids. For the CDR3, the DNA is TGCAGTGCTAGGATGGCTTACGAGCAGTACGTC. The encoded protein is CSARMAYEQYV.

This clonotype has at least ten counts. The germline gene is not matched at one end of the junction; a read error may be the cause. The chain joins TRBV5-1 to TRBJ2-7, with 7 positions matching TRBD1. Per germline, CDR1 SGHRS and CDR2 YFSETQ. This CDR3 has 13 residues. This CDR3 is CASSLGQVYEQYF. The DNA of the CDR3 is TGTGCCAGCAGCCTAGGACAGGTCTACGAGCAGTACTTC.

With respect to this clonotype: This could be a read error, since a much larger clone is one nucleotide away. This chain links TRBV7-2 with TRBJ1-3, with D unresolved. Germline CDR1 is SGHTA and CDR2 is FQGNSA. CDR3 size: 14 residues. The CDR3 is CVSSFDGSGNTIYF. The CDR3 DNA reads TGTGTCAGCAGCTTCGATGGATCCGGAAACACCATATATTTT.